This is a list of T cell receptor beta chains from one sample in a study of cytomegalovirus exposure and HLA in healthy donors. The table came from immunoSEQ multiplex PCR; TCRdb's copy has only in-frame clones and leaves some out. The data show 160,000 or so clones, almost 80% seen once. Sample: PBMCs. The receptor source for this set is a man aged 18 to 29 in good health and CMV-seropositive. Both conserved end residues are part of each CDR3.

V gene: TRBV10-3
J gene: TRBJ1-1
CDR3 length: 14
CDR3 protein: CAIRWDRVNTEAFF

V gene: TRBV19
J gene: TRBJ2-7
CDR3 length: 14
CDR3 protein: CASSMGTGSYEQYF

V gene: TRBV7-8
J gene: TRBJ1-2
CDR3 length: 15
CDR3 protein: CASSLVGQGSYGYTF

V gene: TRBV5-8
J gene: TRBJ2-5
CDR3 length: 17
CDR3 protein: CASSSRLGGGMGETQYF

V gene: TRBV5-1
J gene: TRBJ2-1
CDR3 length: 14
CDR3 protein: CASSLEATANEQFF

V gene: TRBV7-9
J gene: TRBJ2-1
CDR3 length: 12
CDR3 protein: CASSFPDNEQFF

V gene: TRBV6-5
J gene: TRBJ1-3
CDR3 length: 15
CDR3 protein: CASDGTGGIGNTIYF

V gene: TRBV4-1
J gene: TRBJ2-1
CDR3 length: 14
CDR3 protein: CASSQDGGFNEQFF

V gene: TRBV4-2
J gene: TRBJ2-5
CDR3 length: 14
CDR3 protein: CASSQGTSAETQYF

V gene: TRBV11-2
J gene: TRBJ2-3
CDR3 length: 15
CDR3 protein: CASSPRLESIDTQYF

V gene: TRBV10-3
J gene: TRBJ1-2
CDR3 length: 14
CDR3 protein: CAISEARGGGGYTF

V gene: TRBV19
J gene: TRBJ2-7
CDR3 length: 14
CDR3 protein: CASSIGTGSYEQYF

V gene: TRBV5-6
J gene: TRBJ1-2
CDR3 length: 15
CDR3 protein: CASRTGLQGSYGYSF

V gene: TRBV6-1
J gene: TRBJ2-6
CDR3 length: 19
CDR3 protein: CASSEPLMGLFSGANVLTF

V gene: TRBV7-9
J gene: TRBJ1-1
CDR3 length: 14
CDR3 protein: CASSLGGWSTEAFF

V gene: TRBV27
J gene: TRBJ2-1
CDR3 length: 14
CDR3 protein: CASSTSGPYNEQFF

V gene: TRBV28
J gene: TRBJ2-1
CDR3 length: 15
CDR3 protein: CASRLPGTKNNEQFF

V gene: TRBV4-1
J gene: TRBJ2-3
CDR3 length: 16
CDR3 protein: CASKWSSGGATDTQYF

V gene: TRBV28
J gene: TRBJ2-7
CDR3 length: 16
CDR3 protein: CASRGGAGAPPYEQYF

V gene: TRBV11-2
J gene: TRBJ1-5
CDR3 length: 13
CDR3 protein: CASSPGWNQPQHF

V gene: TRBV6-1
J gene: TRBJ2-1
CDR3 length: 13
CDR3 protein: CASKLAVLNEQFF

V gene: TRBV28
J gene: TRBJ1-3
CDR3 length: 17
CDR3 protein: CASSSPPGQGSGNTIYF

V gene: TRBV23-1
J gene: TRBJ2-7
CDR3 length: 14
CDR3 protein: CASSQRQVAYEQYF

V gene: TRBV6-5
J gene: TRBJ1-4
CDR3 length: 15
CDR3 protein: CAVDDGGTGGEKLFF

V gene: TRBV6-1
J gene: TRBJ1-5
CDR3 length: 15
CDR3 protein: CASSDAPDRNQPQHF

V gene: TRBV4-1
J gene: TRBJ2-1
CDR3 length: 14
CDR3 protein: CASSRPDRIYEQFF

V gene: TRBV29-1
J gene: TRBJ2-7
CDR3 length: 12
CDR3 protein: CSVETGSYEQYF

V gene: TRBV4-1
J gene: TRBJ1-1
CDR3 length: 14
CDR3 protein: CASSWPGTGAEAFF

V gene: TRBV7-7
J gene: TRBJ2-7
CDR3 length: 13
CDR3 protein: CASSPVTGGEQYF

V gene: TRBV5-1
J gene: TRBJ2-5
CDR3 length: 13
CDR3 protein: CASSSSRVREQYF

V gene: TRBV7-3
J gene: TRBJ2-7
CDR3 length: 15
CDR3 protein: CASSLMQAAIYEQYF

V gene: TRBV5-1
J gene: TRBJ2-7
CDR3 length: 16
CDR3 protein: CASSLGLGTGAYEQYF

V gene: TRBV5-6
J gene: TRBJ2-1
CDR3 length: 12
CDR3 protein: CASSLARDEQFF

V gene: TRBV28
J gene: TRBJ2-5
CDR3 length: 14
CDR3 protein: CASKDRGNQETQYF

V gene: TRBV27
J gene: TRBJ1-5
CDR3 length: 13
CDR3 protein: CASSYGGNQPQHF

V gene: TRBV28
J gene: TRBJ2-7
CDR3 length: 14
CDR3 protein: CASTFQGRTYEQYF

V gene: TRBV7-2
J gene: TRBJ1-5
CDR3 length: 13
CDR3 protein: CASGQGGNQPQHF

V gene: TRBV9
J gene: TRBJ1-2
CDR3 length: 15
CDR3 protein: CASSAQGTSLYGYTF

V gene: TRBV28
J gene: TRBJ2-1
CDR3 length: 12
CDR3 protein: CASRQFGDEQFF

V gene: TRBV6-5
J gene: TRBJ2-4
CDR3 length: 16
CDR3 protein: CASSSPPGTDKNIQYF

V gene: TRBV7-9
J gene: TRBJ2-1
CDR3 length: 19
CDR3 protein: CASSRTGGGGRSSVNEQFF

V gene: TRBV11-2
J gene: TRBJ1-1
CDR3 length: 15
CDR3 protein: CAGTHGGGTNTEAFF

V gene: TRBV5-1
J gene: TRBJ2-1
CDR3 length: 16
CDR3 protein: CASSPETPSSYNEQFF

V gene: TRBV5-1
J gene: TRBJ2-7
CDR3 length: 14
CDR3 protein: CASSLGYSSYEQYF

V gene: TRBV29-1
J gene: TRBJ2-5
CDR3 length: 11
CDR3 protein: CSVVRQETQYF

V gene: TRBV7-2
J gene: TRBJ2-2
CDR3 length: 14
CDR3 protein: CAGGLAGSTGELFF

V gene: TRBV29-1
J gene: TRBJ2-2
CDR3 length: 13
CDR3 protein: CSVTGSNTGELFF

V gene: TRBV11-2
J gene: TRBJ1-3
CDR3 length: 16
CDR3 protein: CASRPIRGGSGNTIYF

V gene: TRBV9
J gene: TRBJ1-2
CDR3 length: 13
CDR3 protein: CASSPPERHGYTF

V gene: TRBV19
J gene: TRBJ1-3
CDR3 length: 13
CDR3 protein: CASSGTGGITIYF